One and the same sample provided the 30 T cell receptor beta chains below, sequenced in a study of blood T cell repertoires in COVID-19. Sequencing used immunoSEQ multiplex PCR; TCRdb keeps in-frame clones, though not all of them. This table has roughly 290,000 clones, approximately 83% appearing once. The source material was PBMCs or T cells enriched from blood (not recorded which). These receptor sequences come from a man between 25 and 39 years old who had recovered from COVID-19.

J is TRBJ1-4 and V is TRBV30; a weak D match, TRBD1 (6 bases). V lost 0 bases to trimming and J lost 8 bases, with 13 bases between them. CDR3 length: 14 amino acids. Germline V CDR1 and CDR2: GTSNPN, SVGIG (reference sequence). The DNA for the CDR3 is TGTGCCTGGAGTGTACCAGGGGCCTTAGAAAAACTGTTTTTT. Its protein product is CAWSVPGALEKLFF.

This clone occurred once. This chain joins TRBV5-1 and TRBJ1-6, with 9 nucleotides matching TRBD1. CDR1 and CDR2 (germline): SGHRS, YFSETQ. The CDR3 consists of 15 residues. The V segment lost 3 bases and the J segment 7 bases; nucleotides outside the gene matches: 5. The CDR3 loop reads CASSSTGTGNSPLHF. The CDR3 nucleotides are TGCGCCAGCAGCTCCACCGGGACAGGGAATTCACCCCTCCACTTT.

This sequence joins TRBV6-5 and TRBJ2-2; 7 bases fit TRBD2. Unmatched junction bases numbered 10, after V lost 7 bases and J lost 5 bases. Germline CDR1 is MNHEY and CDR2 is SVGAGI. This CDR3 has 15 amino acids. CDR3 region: CASNSGGLGTGELFF. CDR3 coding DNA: TGTGCCAGCAACTCGGGGGGTCTAGGGACCGGGGAGCTGTTTTTT.

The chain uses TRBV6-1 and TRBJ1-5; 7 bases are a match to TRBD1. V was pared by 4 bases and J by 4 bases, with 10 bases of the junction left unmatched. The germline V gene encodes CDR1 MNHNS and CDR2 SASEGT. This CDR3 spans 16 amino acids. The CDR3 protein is CASSAMAGTVNQPQHF. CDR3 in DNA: TGTGCCAGCAGTGCAATGGCCGGGACAGTTAATCAGCCCCAGCATTTT.

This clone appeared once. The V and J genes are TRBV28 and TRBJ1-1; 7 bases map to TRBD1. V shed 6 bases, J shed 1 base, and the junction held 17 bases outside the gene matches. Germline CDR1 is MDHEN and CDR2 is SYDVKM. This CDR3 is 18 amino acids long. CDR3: CASRLPLRTGRRNTEAFF. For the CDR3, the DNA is TGTGCCAGCAGACTACCCCTCCGGACAGGTCGTCGGAACACTGAAGCTTTCTTT.

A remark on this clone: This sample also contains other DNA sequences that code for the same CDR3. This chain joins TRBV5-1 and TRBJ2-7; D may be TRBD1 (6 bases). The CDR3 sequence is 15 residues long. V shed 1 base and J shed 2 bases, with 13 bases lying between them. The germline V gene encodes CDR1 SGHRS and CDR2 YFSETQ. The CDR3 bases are TGCGCCAGCAGCTTGAGTCAGGGGAGAACCTACGAGCAGTACTTC. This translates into CASSLSQGRTYEQYF. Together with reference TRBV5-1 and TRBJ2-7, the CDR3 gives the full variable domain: KAGVTQTPRYLIKTRGQQVTLSCSPISGHRSVSWYQQTPGQGLQFLFEYFSETQRNKGNFPGRFSGRQFSNSRSEMNVSTLELGDSALYLCASSLSQGRTYEQYFGPGTRLTVT.

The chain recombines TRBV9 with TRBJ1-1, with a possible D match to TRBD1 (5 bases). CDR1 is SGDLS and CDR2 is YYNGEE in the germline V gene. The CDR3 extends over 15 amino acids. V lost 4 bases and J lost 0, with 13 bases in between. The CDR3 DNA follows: TGTGCCAGCAGCCTAGGTGACAGATTGAACACTGAAGCTTTCTTT. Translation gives CASSLGDRLNTEAFF.

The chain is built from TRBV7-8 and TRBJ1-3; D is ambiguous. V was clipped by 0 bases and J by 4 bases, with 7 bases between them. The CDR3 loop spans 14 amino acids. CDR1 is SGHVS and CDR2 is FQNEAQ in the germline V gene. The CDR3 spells CASSLALPGNTIYF. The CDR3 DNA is TGTGCCAGCAGCTTAGCCCTTCCGGGAAACACCATATATTTT.

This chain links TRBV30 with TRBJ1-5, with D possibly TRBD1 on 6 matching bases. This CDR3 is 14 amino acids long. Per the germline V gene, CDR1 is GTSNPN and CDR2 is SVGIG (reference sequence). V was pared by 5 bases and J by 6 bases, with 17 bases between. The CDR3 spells CAWPHREGGQPQHF. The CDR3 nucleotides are TGTGCCTGGCCCCATCGGGAAGGGGGTCAGCCCCAGCATTTT.

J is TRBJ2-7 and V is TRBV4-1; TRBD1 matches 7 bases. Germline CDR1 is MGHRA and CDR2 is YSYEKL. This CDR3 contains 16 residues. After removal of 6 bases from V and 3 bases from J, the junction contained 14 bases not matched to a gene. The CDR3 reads CASSDRTGDPLYEQYF. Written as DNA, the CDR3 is TGCGCCAGCAGTGACCGGACAGGCGACCCCCTCTACGAGCAGTACTTC.

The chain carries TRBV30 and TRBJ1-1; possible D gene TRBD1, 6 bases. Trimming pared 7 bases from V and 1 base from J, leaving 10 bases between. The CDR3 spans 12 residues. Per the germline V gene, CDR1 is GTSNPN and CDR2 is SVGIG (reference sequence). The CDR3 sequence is CAYREGNTEAFF. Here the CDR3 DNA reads TGTGCCTACAGGGAGGGGAACACTGAAGCTTTCTTT.

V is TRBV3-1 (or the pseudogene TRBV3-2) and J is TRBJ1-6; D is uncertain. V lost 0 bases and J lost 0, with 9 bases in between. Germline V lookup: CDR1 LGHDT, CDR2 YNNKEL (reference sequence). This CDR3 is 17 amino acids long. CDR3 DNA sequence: TGTGCCAGCAGCCAAGACCGGGGTCCCTCCTATAATTCACCCCTCCACTTT. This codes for CASSQDRGPSYNSPLHF.

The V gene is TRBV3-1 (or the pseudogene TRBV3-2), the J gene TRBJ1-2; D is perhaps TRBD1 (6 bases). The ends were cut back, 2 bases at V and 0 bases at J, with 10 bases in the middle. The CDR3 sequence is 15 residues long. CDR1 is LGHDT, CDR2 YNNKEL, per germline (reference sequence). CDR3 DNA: TGTGCCAGCAGCCAATACAGGGAAGCTAACTATGGCTACACCTTC. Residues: CASSQYREANYGYTF.

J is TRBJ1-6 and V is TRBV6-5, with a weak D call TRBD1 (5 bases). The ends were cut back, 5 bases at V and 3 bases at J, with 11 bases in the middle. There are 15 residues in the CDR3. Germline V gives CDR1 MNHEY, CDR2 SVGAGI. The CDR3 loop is CASSSSGNYNSPLHF. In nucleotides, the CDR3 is TGTGCCAGCAGTAGCTCAGGGAACTATAATTCACCCCTCCACTTT.

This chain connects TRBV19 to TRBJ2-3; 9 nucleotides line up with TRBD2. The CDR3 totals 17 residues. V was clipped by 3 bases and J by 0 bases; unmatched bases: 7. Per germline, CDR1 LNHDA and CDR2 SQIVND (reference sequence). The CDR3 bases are TGTGCCAGTAGTATCTATAGCGGGGGATCTAGCACAGATACGCAGTATTTT. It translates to CASSIYSGGSSTDTQYF.

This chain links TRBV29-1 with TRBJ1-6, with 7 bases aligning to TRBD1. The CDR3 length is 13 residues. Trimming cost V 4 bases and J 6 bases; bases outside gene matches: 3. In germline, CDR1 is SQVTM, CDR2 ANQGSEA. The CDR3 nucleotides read TGCAGCGTTGGAGACAGGGCTAATTCACCCCTCCACTTT. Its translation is CSVGDRANSPLHF.

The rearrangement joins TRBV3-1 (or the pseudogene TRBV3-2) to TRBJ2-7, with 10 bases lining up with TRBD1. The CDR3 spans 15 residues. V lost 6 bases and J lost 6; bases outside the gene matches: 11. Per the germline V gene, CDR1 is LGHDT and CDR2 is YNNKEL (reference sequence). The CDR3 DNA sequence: TGTGCCAGCAGAGAAGCGGGACAGGGGTACTCCGAGCAGTACTTC. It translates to CASREAGQGYSEQYF.

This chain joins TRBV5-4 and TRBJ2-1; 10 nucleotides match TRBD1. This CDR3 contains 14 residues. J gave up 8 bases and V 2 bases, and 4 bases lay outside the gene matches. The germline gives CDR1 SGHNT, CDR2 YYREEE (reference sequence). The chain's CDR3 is CASSFGTGVDEQFF. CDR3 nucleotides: TGTGCCAGCAGCTTCGGGACAGGGGTGGATGAGCAGTTCTTC.

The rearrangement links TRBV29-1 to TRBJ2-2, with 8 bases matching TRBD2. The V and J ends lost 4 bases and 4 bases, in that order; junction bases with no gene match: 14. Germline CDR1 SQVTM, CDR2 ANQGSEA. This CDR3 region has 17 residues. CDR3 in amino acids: CSVAAPGGGPSTGELFF. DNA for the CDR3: TGCAGCGTTGCGGCCCCTGGCGGGGGGCCGTCCACCGGGGAGCTGTTTTTT.

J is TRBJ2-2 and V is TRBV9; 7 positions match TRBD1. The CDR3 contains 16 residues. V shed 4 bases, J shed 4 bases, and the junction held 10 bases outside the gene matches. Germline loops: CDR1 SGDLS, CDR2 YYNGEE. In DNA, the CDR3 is TGTGCCAGCAGCCATAGACAGGGTTCGGGCACCGGGGAGCTGTTTTTT. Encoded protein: CASSHRQGSGTGELFF.

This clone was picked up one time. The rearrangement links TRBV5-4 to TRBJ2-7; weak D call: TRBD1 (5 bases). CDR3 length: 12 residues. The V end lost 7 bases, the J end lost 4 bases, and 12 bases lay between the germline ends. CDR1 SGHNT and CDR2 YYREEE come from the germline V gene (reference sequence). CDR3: CASRRDTYEQYF. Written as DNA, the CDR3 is TGTGCCAGCCGCAGGGATACATACGAGCAGTACTTC.

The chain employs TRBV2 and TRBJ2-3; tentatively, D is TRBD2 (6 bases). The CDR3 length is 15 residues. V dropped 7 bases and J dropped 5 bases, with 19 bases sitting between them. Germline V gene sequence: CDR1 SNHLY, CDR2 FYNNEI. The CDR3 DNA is TGTGCCAGCACTTTAACCGGGACTCCGAGAGATACGCAGTATTTT. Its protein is CASTLTGTPRDTQYF.

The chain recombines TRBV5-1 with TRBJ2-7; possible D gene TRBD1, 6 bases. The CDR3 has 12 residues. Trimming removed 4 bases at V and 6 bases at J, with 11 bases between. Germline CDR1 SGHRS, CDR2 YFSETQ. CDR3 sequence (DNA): TGCGCCAGCAGCATCGGACAGACCGAGCAGTACTTC. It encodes CASSIGQTEQYF.

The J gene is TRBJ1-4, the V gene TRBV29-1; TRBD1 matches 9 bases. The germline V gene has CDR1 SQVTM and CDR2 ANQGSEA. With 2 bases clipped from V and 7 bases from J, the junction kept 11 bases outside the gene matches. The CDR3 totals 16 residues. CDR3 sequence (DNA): TGCAGCGTTGAAATCCAACAGGGGGCCTTTGGTGAAAAACTGTTTTTT. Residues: CSVEIQQGAFGEKLFF.

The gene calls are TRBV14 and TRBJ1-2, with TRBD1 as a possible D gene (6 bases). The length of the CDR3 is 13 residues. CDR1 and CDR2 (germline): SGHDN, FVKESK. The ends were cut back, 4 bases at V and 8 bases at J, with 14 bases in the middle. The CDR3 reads CASSLSQGLGYTF. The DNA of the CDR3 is TGTGCCAGCAGCCTCTCACAGGGTTTGGGCTACACCTTC.

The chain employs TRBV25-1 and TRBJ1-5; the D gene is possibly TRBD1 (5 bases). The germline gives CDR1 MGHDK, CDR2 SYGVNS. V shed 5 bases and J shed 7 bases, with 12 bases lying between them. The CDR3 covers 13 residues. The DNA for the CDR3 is TGTGCCAGCAGTCAGGGTTCACAGCAGCCCCAGCATTTT. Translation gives CASSQGSQQPQHF.

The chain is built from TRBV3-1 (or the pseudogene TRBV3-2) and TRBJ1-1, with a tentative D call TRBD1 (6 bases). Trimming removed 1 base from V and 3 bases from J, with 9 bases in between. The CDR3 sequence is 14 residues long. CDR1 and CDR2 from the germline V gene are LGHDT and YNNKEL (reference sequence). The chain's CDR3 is CASSQATGHTEAFF. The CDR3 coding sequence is TGTGCCAGCAGCCAAGCCACAGGGCACACTGAAGCTTTCTTT.

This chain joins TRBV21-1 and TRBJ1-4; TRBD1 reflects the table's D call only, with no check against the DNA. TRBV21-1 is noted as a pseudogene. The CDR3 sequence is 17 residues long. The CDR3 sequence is CASSKRGTGVTNEKLFF. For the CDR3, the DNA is TGTGCCAGCAGCAAAAGGGGGACAGGGGTGACTAATGAAAAACTGTTTTTT.

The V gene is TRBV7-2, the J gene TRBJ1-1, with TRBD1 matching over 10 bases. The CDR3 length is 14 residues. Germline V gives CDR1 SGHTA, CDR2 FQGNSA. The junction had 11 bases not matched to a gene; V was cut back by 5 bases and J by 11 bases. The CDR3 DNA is TGTGCCAGCAGCCAAGTCGGGACAGGGGCCAAGGCTTTCTTT. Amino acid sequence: CASSQVGTGAKAFF.

The CDR3 coding sequence is TGTGCCATCAGTGAGTCGATGTCAGGGGCTAACTATGGCTACACCTTC. Its translation is CAISESMSGANYGYTF. The rearrangement uses TRBV10-3 and TRBJ1-2; perhaps TRBD1 as D (6 bases). The CDR3 extends over 16 amino acids. CDR1 is ENHRY and CDR2 is SYGVKD in the germline V gene. V lost 0 bases and J lost 0, with 11 bases in between.